Below, 23 T cell receptor beta chains from the same sample are listed, as sequenced in a study of shared clonotypes between healthy human individuals. The table came from immunoSEQ multiplex PCR; TCRdb's copy has only in-frame clones and leaves some out. This sample yields hundreds of thousands of clones, of which less than 98% are seen a single time; 0.045% to 0.07% belongs to the top ten. The sequenced sample consisted of naive CD4+ T cells sorted from blood. The subset was: CD45RA+ positively selected. Every receptor here comes from a woman aged 25 to 39 in good health.

The chain is built from TRBV28 and TRBJ1-5; 7 bases are shared with TRBD1. The CDR3 covers 15 residues. V shed 3 bases and J 2 bases; nucleotides not matched to a gene: 4. CDR1 MDHEN and CDR2 SYDVKM come from the germline V gene. The CDR3 region is CASSFGTAGNQPQHF. In nucleotides, the CDR3 is TGTGCCAGCAGTTTTGGGACAGCAGGCAATCAGCCCCAGCATTTT.

The chain links TRBV2 to TRBJ1-5; D may be TRBD1 (6 bases). The CDR3 loop spans 15 amino acids. The ends were cut back, 6 bases at V and 0 bases at J, with 12 bases in the middle. Germline CDR1 SNHLY, CDR2 FYNNEI. The CDR3 DNA reads TGTGCCAGCAGAACGGACAGTCATAGCAATCAGCCCCAGCATTTT. Its protein is CASRTDSHSNQPQHF.

The CDR3 bases are TGTGCCAGTAGGCTGGGTAGCACAGATACGCAGTATTTT. This encodes CASRLGSTDTQYF. This sequence joins TRBV19 and TRBJ2-3; no reliable D call. Germline CDR1 is LNHDA and CDR2 is SQIVND (reference sequence). Trimming removed 6 bases at V and 0 bases at J, with 7 bases between. The CDR3 has 13 residues.

This clone was picked up one time. V gene TRBV10-3 combines with J gene TRBJ2-3; D is possibly TRBD1 (6 bases). The CDR3 totals 13 residues. CDR1 ENHRY and CDR2 SYGVKD come from the germline V gene. The V and J ends lost 9 bases and 2 bases respectively, with 12 bases between them. CDR3 coding DNA: TGTGCCATTTGGGACACCTACACAGATACGCAGTATTTT. Translation gives CAIWDTYTDTQYF.

The CDR3 bases are TGTGCCAGCAGCTTAAGGTTCACAGGGATCGGCTACACCTTC. Its protein product is CASSLRFTGIGYTF. The V and J genes are TRBV13 and TRBJ1-2, with D perhaps matching TRBD1 (6 bases). There are 14 residues in the CDR3. V dropped 2 bases and J dropped 8 bases, with 15 bases sitting between them. Germline V gene sequence: CDR1 PRHDT, CDR2 FYEKMQ (reference sequence). The full variable domain, rest sourced from reference TRBV13 and TRBJ1-2, is AAGVIQSPRHLIKEKRETATLKCYPIPRHDTVYWYQQGPGQDPQFLISFYEKMQSDKGSIPDRFSAQQFSDYHSELNMSSLELGDSALYFCASSLRFTGIGYTFGSGTRLTVV.

The rearrangement uses TRBV6-6 and TRBJ2-1; D perhaps matches TRBD2 (6 bases). Germline V gene lookup returns CDR1 MNHNY and CDR2 SVGAGI (reference sequence). V lost 0 bases to trimming and J lost 5 bases, with 11 bases between them. There are 15 residues in the CDR3. The CDR3 protein is CASSYSSSAHNEQFF. The DNA for the CDR3 is TGTGCCAGCAGTTACTCGTCTAGCGCCCACAATGAGCAGTTCTTC.

The J gene is TRBJ2-3, the V gene TRBV2; D is ambiguous. The CDR3 has 14 residues. CDR1 is SNHLY, CDR2 FYNNEI, per germline. Trimming took off 6 bases at V and 1 base at J, with 11 bases between the two ends. CDR3 protein: CASSGLRGTDTQYF. The DNA for the CDR3 is TGTGCCAGCAGCGGGTTGAGAGGCACAGATACGCAGTATTTT. Full variable domain (rest looked up from reference TRBV2 and TRBJ2-3): EPEVTQTPSHQVTQMGQEVILRCVPISNHLYFYWYRQILGQKVEFLVSFYNNEISEKSEIFDDQFSVERPDGSNFTLKIRSTKLEDSAMYFCASSGLRGTDTQYFGPGTRLTVL.

DNA of the CDR3: TGTGCCAGCAGTGAAATGGGGTTCGTGACCGGGGAGCTGTTTTTT. Protein: CASSEMGFVTGELFF. The chain joins TRBV2 to TRBJ2-2; D ambiguous. The CDR3 runs 15 residues. V was shortened by 2 bases and J by 5 bases, with 12 bases between the two germline ends. From germline, CDR1 is SNHLY and CDR2 FYNNEI.

The genes are TRBV6-5 and TRBJ2-7; D not certain. The V and J ends lost 2 bases and 0 bases respectively, with 8 bases between them. Germline CDR1 is MNHEY and CDR2 is SVGAGI. CDR3 length: 14 residues. The CDR3 nucleotides read TGTGCCAGCAGTTACGATGCAGCCTCCTACGAGCAGTACTTC. It codes for CASSYDAASYEQYF.

The V call is TRBV28, the J call TRBJ2-5, with TRBD1 matching over 7 bases. Judging by the DNA end, TRBJ2-7 fits better; the J call may be wrong. Germline V gene lookup returns CDR1 MDHEN and CDR2 SYDVKM. There are 17 residues in the CDR3. The CDR3 region is CASSFGPRDRLYYEQYF. DNA of the CDR3: TGTGCCAGCAGCTTCGGGCCCCGGGACAGACTATACTACGAGCAGTACTTC.

The chain uses TRBV7-2 and TRBJ2-1, with 9 positions matching TRBD2. Germline CDR1 and CDR2: SGHTA and FQGNSA. Losses at the gene ends were 3 bases for V and 5 bases for J; bases not matched to a gene: 5. CDR3 length: 15 amino acids. In DNA form, the CDR3 reads TGTGCCAGCAGCTTTTGGCTAGCGGGACACAATGAGCAGTTCTTC. This translates into CASSFWLAGHNEQFF.

The V call is TRBV2, the J call TRBJ1-1; D not certain. With 11 bases removed from V and 1 base from J, the gap between germline ends came to 17 bases. Germline V gene data show CDR1 as SNHLY and CDR2 as FYNNEI. The CDR3 has 14 residues. DNA for the CDR3: TGTGCCTTTCAATACCCTGCCGGGAACACTGAAGCTTTCTTT. It is translated as CAFQYPAGNTEAFF.

The gene calls are TRBV27 and TRBJ2-5; no reliable D call. The length of the CDR3 is 14 residues. V gave up 5 bases and J gave up 4 bases, with 14 bases separating them. Per germline, CDR1 MNHEY and CDR2 SMNVEV (reference sequence). The CDR3 coding sequence is TGTGCCAGCAGTACTTATTCTACTTCAGAGACCCAGTACTTC. It specifies CASSTYSTSETQYF.

The rearrangement uses TRBV29-1 and TRBJ2-5; D unclear. The V gene's germline CDR1 is SQVTM and CDR2 ANQGSEA. This CDR3 is 12 amino acids long. V was trimmed by 4 bases and J by 1 base, leaving 7 bases between them. As DNA, the CDR3 is TGCAGCGTTGCAGGCCTCCAAGAGACCCAGTACTTC. It yields the protein CSVAGLQETQYF.

CDR3 sequence reads: CASSLDLMGVGYTF. For the CDR3, the DNA is TGTGCCAGCAGCTTAGATCTAATGGGGGTTGGCTACACCTTC. This rearrangement joins TRBV11-2 to TRBJ1-2; tentative D call: TRBD1 (5 bases). From germline, CDR1 is SGHAT and CDR2 FQNNGV. The CDR3 runs 14 residues. Trimming stripped 0 bases from V and 7 bases from J, with 12 bases between.

Comments on this clone: This sample also contains other DNA sequences that code for the same CDR3. This chain uses TRBV28 with TRBJ1-2; D is unclear. The CDR3 is 13 amino acids. V lost 3 bases to trimming and J lost 3 bases, with 8 bases between them. Germline V gene data show CDR1 as MDHEN and CDR2 as SYDVKM. CDR3 nucleotide sequence: TGTGCCAGCAGTTTTGGTGGCGACTATGGCTACACCTTC. It codes for CASSFGGDYGYTF.

This chain connects TRBV28 to TRBJ1-5, with D possibly being TRBD1 (5 bases). The CDR3 covers 15 residues. Germline V gene lookup returns CDR1 MDHEN and CDR2 SYDVKM. V was pared by 2 bases and J by 4 bases, with 12 bases between. CDR3 DNA: TGTGCCAGCAGTTTAGGTGCCGCAGGGAATCAGCCCCAGCATTTT. It specifies CASSLGAAGNQPQHF.

V gene TRBV5-5 combines with J gene TRBJ2-2; 7 nucleotides agree with TRBD2. There are 12 residues in the CDR3. Trimming at V came to 4 bases and at J to 8 bases, leaving 2 bases not matched to a gene. Germline CDR1 is SGHKS and CDR2 is YYEKEE (reference sequence). CDR3 amino acids: CASSGLGGELFF. CDR3 DNA: TGTGCCAGCAGCGGACTAGGGGGGGAGCTGTTTTTT.

The genes are TRBV5-8 and TRBJ2-7; D is ambiguous. V was shortened by 2 bases and J by 3 bases, with 9 bases between the two germline ends. This CDR3 is 13 amino acids long. Germline CDR1 is SGHTS and CDR2 is YDEGEE. CDR3 in amino acids: CASSFGPLYEQYF. The CDR3 DNA sequence: TGTGCCAGCAGCTTCGGCCCACTCTACGAGCAGTACTTC. The variable domain in full, with the rest retrieved from reference TRBV5-8 and TRBJ2-7, is EAGVTQSPTHLIKTRGQQATLRCSPISGHTSVYWYQQALGLGLQFLLWYDEGEERNRGNFPPRFSGRQFPNYSSELNVNALELEDSALYLCASSFGPLYEQYFGPGTRLTVT.

V usage is TRBV9 and J usage is TRBJ2-5, with D unresolved. Trimming took 2 bases from V and 5 from J, leaving 10 bases between them. CDR1 and CDR2 from the germline V gene are SGDLS and YYNGEE. The CDR3 totals 13 residues. The CDR3 is CASSVAMKETQYF. Written as DNA, the CDR3 is TGTGCCAGCAGCGTCGCCATGAAGGAGACCCAGTACTTC.

This rearrangement joins TRBV6-1 to TRBJ2-7, with TRBD2 matching over 9 bases. This CDR3 comprises 14 residues. V trimming: 6 bases; J trimming: 4 bases; junction bases outside the gene matches: 7. Germline values: CDR1 MNHNS, CDR2 SASEGT. DNA of the CDR3: TGTGCCAGCAGGACCAGCGGGAGGAGGTACGAGCAGTACTTC. Translation gives CASRTSGRRYEQYF.

The chain has TRBV27 and TRBJ2-7; TRBD1 matches 10 bases. Trimming removed 6 bases from V and 0 bases from J; junction bases left unmatched: 8. The CDR3 contains 16 residues. From germline, CDR1 is MNHEY and CDR2 SMNVEV (reference sequence). The CDR3 loop is CASSLLGTGDSYEQYF. Here the CDR3 DNA reads TGTGCCAGCAGCCTACTCGGGACAGGGGACTCCTACGAGCAGTACTTC.

V is TRBV6-5 and J is TRBJ2-3, with D unclear. Between the trimmed V and J ends, which lost 0 bases and 0 bases, there was a span of 7 bases. The CDR3 has 15 residues. Germline loops: CDR1 MNHEY, CDR2 SVGAGI. CDR3 sequence (DNA): TGTGCCAGCAGTTACTCGCGACGGAGCACAGATACGCAGTATTTT. It specifies CASSYSRRSTDTQYF.